A single sample gave rise to the 23 T cell receptor beta chains below, sequenced in a study of blood T cells in healthy people across ages (dated by TCRdb to about 2015). Libraries were prepared through 5' RACE. These reads were obtained on an Illumina HiSeq 2500. A second roughly 6 to 11 cycle PCR used a sample-barcoded 5' primer and a J-beta primer mix. The public reads were reanalyzed by TCRdb: fastp trimming at Q25, MiXCR alignment, in-frame beta chains only. Identical CDR3 proteins give one entry, which carries the most common genes and DNA. A total of 1,500,000 or so distinct CDR3 sequences appear in this sample, around 59% of them only once. 6.7% of the sample rests with the top ten. The sequenced sample consisted of blood. All receptors come from a man younger than 35 in good health.

V is TRBV7-9 and J is TRBJ2-7; D call uncertain. The CDR3 sequence is 15 residues long. V was cut by 0 bases and J by 1 base, with 10 bases left in between. Germline assignment: CDR1 SEHNR and CDR2 FQNEAQ (reference sequence). The CDR3 DNA follows: TGTGCCAGCAGCTTAGCTGGCAGAAATTCCTACGAGCAGTACTTC. It codes for CASSLAGRNSYEQYF.

This clonotype has more than one count but fewer than ten. The chain links TRBV7-9 to TRBJ2-1; 11 positions match TRBD2. CDR3 length: 16 amino acids. V shed 4 bases and J 2 bases; nucleotides not matched to a gene: 4. The V gene's germline CDR1 is SEHNR and CDR2 FQNEAQ (reference sequence). DNA of the CDR3: TGTGCCAGCAGCTCAGTTAGCGGGAGGGCCTACAATGAGCAGTTCTTC. This sequence encodes CASSSVSGRAYNEQFF.

This rearrangement joins TRBV14 to TRBJ2-7; TRBD1 or TRBD2 may be the D gene (5 bases each). CDR3 length: 13 residues. V was cut by 6 bases and J by 5 bases, with 14 bases left in between. CDR1 is SGHDN, CDR2 FVKESK, per germline. This CDR3 is CASSVSGRHEQYF. The CDR3, as DNA: TGTGCCAGCAGTGTGTCAGGGAGACACGAGCAGTACTTC.

This clonotype has more than one count but fewer than ten. This CDR3 is CASSLATRGNYGYTF. CDR3 coding DNA: TGTGCCAGCAGCTTAGCTACCCGTGGGAACTATGGCTACACCTTC. The chain joins TRBV7-9 to TRBJ1-2; D unresolved. The CDR3 is made up of 15 amino acids. Germline V CDR1 and CDR2: SEHNR, FQNEAQ (reference sequence). Trimming pared 0 bases from V and 2 bases from J, leaving 10 bases between.

The chain couples TRBV10-2 to TRBJ1-3; perhaps TRBD1 as D (5 bases). V lost 6 bases and J lost 6, with 12 bases in between. This CDR3 contains 13 residues. Germline V CDR1 and CDR2: WSHSY, SAAADI. CDR3 protein: CASREGQTNTIYF. For the CDR3, the DNA is TGCGCCAGCAGGGAGGGGCAAACAAACACCATATATTTT.

The gene calls are TRBV6-5 and TRBJ1-4; D gene unclear. In germline, CDR1 is MNHEY, CDR2 SVGAGI. CDR3 length: 16 residues. V was shortened by 2 bases and J by 1 base, with 11 bases between the two germline ends. The CDR3 bases are TGTGCCAGCAGTTACGATGGCCCCGGAACTAATGAAAAACTGTTTTTT. Protein sequence: CASSYDGPGTNEKLFF.

This sequence joins TRBV4-3 and TRBJ2-7; 7 bases are shared with TRBD1. The CDR3 length is 15 residues. The V and J ends lost 1 base and 2 bases, in that order; junction bases with no gene match: 5. Germline V gene lookup returns CDR1 LGHNA and CDR2 YSLEER. The CDR3 loop is CASSQAGGVPYEQYF. Written as DNA, the CDR3 is TGCGCCAGCAGCCAAGCAGGGGGAGTACCCTACGAGCAGTACTTC.

The rearrangement links TRBV20-1 to TRBJ1-2; 9 bases match TRBD1. Losses at the gene ends were 7 bases for V and 3 bases for J; bases not matched to a gene: 6. The CDR3 has 13 amino acids. Germline CDR1 and CDR2: DFQATT and SNEGSKA (reference sequence). The CDR3 reads CSGLTGGDYGYTF. The CDR3 DNA follows: TGCAGTGGGCTTACAGGGGGCGACTATGGCTACACCTTC.

V is TRBV7-9 and J is TRBJ1-6; 7 nucleotides agree with TRBD1. This CDR3 is built from 15 residues. V lost 10 bases and J lost 3; bases outside the gene matches: 9. Germline-derived CDR1 and CDR2 are SEHNR and FQNEAQ (reference sequence). CDR3 sequence (DNA): TGTGCCACCGAACCGAGGGACAGCTATAATTCACCCCTCCACTTT. It codes for CATEPRDSYNSPLHF.

This clonotype was seen only a few times. The chain couples TRBV4-2 to TRBJ2-7, with unresolved D. Germline lookup yields CDR1 LGHNA and CDR2 YNFKEQ. CDR3 length: 19 amino acids. V lost 0 bases to trimming and J lost 2 bases, with 23 bases between them. Written as DNA, the CDR3 is TGTGCCAGCAGCCAAGAATTTCAAAGAAGGCACCTTAGTACCTACGAGCAGTACTTC. It yields the protein CASSQEFQRRHLSTYEQYF.

This clonotype occurred a few times. CDR3 coding DNA: TGTGCCAGCACCCCGCGGTGGTCGGGCGAGCAGTACTTC. Encoded protein: CASTPRWSGEQYF. V and J are TRBV7-2 and TRBJ2-7; no clear D gene. The ends were cut back, 7 bases at V and 6 bases at J, with 16 bases in the middle. Germline values: CDR1 SGHTA, CDR2 FQGNSA. The CDR3 contains 13 residues. The full variable domain, with the rest looked up from reference TRBV7-2 and TRBJ2-7, is GAGVSQSPSNKVTEKGKDVELRCDPISGHTALYWYRQSLGQGLEFLIYFQGNSAPDKSGLPSDRFSAERTGGSVSTLTIQRTQQEDSAVYLCASTPRWSGEQYFGPGTRLTVT.

This clonotype was recorded a few times. The chain links TRBV7-9 to TRBJ2-7; D call uncertain. Trimming cost V 4 bases and J 4 bases, with 11 bases left between them. The germline V gene has CDR1 SEHNR and CDR2 FQNEAQ (reference sequence). The length of the CDR3 is 13 residues. CDR3 coding DNA: TGTGCCAGCAGCTCCATGGGTACATACGAGCAGTACTTC. This gives the protein CASSSMGTYEQYF.

V and J are TRBV11-2 and TRBJ1-2; D is ambiguous. The CDR3 sequence is 13 residues long. V lost 2 bases to trimming and J lost 8 bases, with 12 bases between them. Per the germline V gene, CDR1 is SGHAT and CDR2 is FQNNGV. The CDR3 DNA reads TGTGCCAGCAGCTTAATCCCGGACGCAGGCTACACCTTC. Protein: CASSLIPDAGYTF.

This clonotype was observed a few times. The chain combines TRBV29-1 with TRBJ2-7; the match to TRBD1 covers 7 bases. V gave up 7 bases and J gave up 3 bases; unmatched junction bases: 15. CDR3 size: 15 residues. CDR1 and CDR2 (germline): SQVTM, ANQGSEA. CDR3 region: CSALGGQLSDYEQYF. In DNA form, the CDR3 reads TGCAGCGCCTTAGGGGGACAGCTATCCGACTACGAGCAGTACTTC.

In its sample, this clonotype was seen a few times. This sequence joins TRBV29-1 and TRBJ2-7, with 13 bases aligning to TRBD2. Germline CDR1 reads SQVTM; CDR2 reads ANQGSEA. J lost 0 bases, V lost 3 bases, and 8 bases had no gene match. The CDR3 has 17 residues. For the CDR3, the DNA is TGCAGCGTTGATTTGACAAGGACTAGCGGGGGCTCCTACGAGCAGTACTTC. Residues: CSVDLTRTSGGSYEQYF.

This chain connects TRBV20-1 to TRBJ2-7; D gene ambiguous. The CDR3 is made up of 11 amino acids. Trimming removed 2 bases from V and 2 bases from J, with 4 bases in between. Looked up from germline, CDR1 is DFQATT and CDR2 is SNEGSKA (reference sequence). CDR3 in amino acids: CSARSPYEQYF. CDR3 in DNA: TGCAGTGCTAGATCCCCCTACGAGCAGTACTTC.

This chain joins TRBV14 and TRBJ2-3; D is ambiguous. The CDR3 loop spans 13 amino acids. V lost 0 bases and J lost 7, with 8 bases in between. Germline V gene sequence: CDR1 SGHDN, CDR2 FVKESK. The CDR3 loop is CASSQDWEYTQYF. CDR3 DNA sequence: TGTGCCAGCAGCCAAGATTGGGAATATACGCAGTATTTT.

The chain has TRBV6-2 or TRBV6-3 and TRBJ1-5; D not certain. The CDR3 has 14 amino acids. With 5 bases removed from V and 6 bases from J, the gap between germline ends came to 14 bases. CDR1 MNHEY and CDR2 SVGEGT come from the germline V gene. The CDR3 region has the DNA TGTGCCAGCAGTCGCCGAAATCAGCCTCAGCCCCAGCATTTT. Residues: CASSRRNQPQPQHF.

V is TRBV5-1 and J is TRBJ2-6; 8 nucleotides line up with TRBD1. Germline V gives CDR1 SGHRS, CDR2 YFSETQ. With 1 base clipped from V and 2 bases from J, the junction kept 11 bases outside the gene matches. The CDR3 is made up of 19 amino acids. The CDR3 loop is CASSLRPGGSSTGANVLTF. The CDR3 nucleotides read TGCGCCAGCAGCTTGAGGCCAGGGGGCTCGTCGACTGGGGCCAACGTCCTGACTTTC. Using reference TRBV5-1 and TRBJ2-6 for the parts outside the CDR3, the full variable domain is KAGVTQTPRYLIKTRGQQVTLSCSPISGHRSVSWYQQTPGQGLQFLFEYFSETQRNKGNFPGRFSGRQFSNSRSEMNVSTLELGDSALYLCASSLRPGGSSTGANVLTFGAGSRLTVL.

V usage is TRBV5-1 and J usage is TRBJ2-1; D is possibly TRBD1 (7 bases). This CDR3 region has 15 residues. CDR1 is SGHRS, CDR2 YFSETQ, per germline. V was shortened by 3 bases and J by 0 bases, with 10 bases between the two germline ends. CDR3 nucleotides: TGCGCCAGCAGCTCGCGGGACAGCTCCTACAATGAGCAGTTCTTC. Translating it yields CASSSRDSSYNEQFF.

The chain has TRBV2 and TRBJ1-2, with unresolved D. Trimming pared 7 bases from V and 2 bases from J, leaving 11 bases between. CDR1 and CDR2 (germline): SNHLY, FYNNEI. The CDR3 has 13 residues. The CDR3 DNA is TGTGCCAGCACTTGGACCGTCAACTATGGCTACACCTTC. Translation gives CASTWTVNYGYTF.

This chain connects TRBV6-1 to TRBJ2-7; D is perhaps TRBD2 (6 bases). The CDR3 is made up of 13 amino acids. Germline CDR1 is MNHNS and CDR2 is SASEGT. V was clipped by 4 bases and J by 1 base, with 8 bases between them. The CDR3 region is CASSGGMSYEQYF. The DNA of the CDR3 is TGTGCCAGCAGTGGCGGGATGTCCTACGAGCAGTACTTC.

This clonotype was picked up a small number of times. The chain is built from TRBV7-2 and TRBJ1-6; D is uncertain. Trimming removed 1 base at V and 10 bases at J, with 11 bases between. CDR3 length equals 14 residues. The germline V gene has CDR1 SGHTA and CDR2 FQGNSA. The CDR3 loop reads CASSLVAADSPLHF. CDR3 nucleotides: TGTGCCAGCAGCTTAGTAGCGGCGGACTCACCCCTCCACTTT. The full variable domain, with the rest looked up from reference TRBV7-2 and TRBJ1-6, is GAGVSQSPSNKVTEKGKDVELRCDPISGHTALYWYRQSLGQGLEFLIYFQGNSAPDKSGLPSDRFSAERTGGSVSTLTIQRTQQEDSAVYLCASSLVAADSPLHFGNGTRLTVT.